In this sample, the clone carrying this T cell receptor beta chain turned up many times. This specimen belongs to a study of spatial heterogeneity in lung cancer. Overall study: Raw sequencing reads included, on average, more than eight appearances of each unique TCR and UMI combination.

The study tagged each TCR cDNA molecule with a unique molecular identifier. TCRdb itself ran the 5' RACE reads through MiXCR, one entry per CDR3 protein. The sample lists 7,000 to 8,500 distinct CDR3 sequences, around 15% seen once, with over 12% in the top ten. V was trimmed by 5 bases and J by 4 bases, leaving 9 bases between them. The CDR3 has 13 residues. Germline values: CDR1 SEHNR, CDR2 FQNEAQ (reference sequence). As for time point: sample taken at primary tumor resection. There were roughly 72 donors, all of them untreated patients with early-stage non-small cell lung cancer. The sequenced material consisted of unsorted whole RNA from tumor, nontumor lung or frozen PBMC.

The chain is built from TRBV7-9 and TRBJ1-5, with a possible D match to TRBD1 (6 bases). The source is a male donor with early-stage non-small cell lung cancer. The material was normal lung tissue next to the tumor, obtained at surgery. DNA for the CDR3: TGTGCCAGCAGCCAGGGGTGGAATCAGCCCCAGCATTTT. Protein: CASSQGWNQPQHF.